The TCR beta chain under discussion was sequenced for a study of lymphopenia after photon versus proton radiotherapy (dated by TCRdb to the late 2010s). For context, the study as a whole: Photon and proton radiation therapy were compared by the study for their immunological effects in patients with gastrointestinal tumors who developed high-grade lymphopenia. The cohort included some 20 patients with gastrointestinal tumors who developed lymphopenia after receiving either photon or proton therapy. The study was designed to characterize how the impact on the immune system differs between the two radiation modalities. Beyond this particular receptor, the publication reports: Across the cohort, among patients who died, a greater drop in TCR diversity after the nadir was inversely correlated with overall survival time. Proton-treated patients stayed relatively stable during treatment, while photon-treated patients lost naive T cells and TCR diversity and gained effector/memory populations. After the lymphocyte count nadir, repertoires from photon-treated patients showed oligoclonal expansion, particularly of CD8+ Temra cells, and this expansion drove the decline in diversity. The survival association was examined only in patients who died, and the authors described better survival with proton therapy as a possibility, not as a demonstrated result.

Receptors were amplified or captured by the immunoSEQ multiplex PCR assay. T cell repertoires were profiled by deep sequencing of rearranged TCR beta loci, alongside multiparametric flow cytometry. Imported from immuneACCESS, the table was reduced by TCRdb to in-frame sequences with V and J called. These copies leave out some clones; in studies compared against another copy, an unresolved V gene accounts for under half, and the cause of the remainder is not known. The sample data list approximately 170,000 clones, and less than 90% of these were observed just once. Around 4.7% of the sample belongs to the ten largest clones. Looking up the germline V gene (reference sequence) yields CDR1 LNHDA and CDR2 SQIVND. Relative to germline, V is missing 1 base and J is missing 2 bases, with 4 bases of the junction outside any gene match. The CDR3 spans 15 residues, from the cysteine through the phenylalanine. CDR3 DNA is the only sequence kept; it has 45 bases, read in frame from the first base.

In the case of this clone: Its antigen specificity is not known. Base qualities were left out, and no much larger clone turns up one base away.

This chain is built from TRBV19 and TRBJ2-7; TRBD2 agrees with 8 junctional bases. Sequenced material: peripheral blood, taken from a patient treated with photon-based radiotherapy. This receptor was taken from a man aged 50 to 60 with gastric cancer. For the CDR3, the sequence is CASSIGGSGTYEQYF. DNA sequence: TGTGCCAGTAGTATAGGAGGTAGCGGGACCTACGAGCAGTACTTC.